The count of the clone carrying this T cell receptor (beta chain) is one. Here immunoSEQ multiplex PCR was the method, and the copy in TCRdb shows in-frame clones only, minus some. Among about 25,000 clones listed, around 81% were seen once. The data belong to a study of OX40 agonist ivuxolimab in advanced cancers. The germline V gene has CDR1 SGHKS and CDR2 YYEKEE (reference sequence). Trimming removed 0 bases at V and 3 bases at J, with 10 bases between. The CDR3 covers 15 residues. This material consisted of CD4+ or CD8+ T cells sorted from blood, taken in a trial of the OX40 agonist ivuxolimab. V is TRBV5-5 and J is TRBJ1-5; maybe TRBD1 (5 bases). The origin of this receptor is an adult with an advanced solid tumor such as melanoma, head and neck, liver or kidney cancer. The CDR3 is CASSLGQGFNQPQHF. The CDR3 region has the DNA TGTGCCAGCAGCTTGGGGCAGGGTTTCAATCAGCCCCAGCATTTT.